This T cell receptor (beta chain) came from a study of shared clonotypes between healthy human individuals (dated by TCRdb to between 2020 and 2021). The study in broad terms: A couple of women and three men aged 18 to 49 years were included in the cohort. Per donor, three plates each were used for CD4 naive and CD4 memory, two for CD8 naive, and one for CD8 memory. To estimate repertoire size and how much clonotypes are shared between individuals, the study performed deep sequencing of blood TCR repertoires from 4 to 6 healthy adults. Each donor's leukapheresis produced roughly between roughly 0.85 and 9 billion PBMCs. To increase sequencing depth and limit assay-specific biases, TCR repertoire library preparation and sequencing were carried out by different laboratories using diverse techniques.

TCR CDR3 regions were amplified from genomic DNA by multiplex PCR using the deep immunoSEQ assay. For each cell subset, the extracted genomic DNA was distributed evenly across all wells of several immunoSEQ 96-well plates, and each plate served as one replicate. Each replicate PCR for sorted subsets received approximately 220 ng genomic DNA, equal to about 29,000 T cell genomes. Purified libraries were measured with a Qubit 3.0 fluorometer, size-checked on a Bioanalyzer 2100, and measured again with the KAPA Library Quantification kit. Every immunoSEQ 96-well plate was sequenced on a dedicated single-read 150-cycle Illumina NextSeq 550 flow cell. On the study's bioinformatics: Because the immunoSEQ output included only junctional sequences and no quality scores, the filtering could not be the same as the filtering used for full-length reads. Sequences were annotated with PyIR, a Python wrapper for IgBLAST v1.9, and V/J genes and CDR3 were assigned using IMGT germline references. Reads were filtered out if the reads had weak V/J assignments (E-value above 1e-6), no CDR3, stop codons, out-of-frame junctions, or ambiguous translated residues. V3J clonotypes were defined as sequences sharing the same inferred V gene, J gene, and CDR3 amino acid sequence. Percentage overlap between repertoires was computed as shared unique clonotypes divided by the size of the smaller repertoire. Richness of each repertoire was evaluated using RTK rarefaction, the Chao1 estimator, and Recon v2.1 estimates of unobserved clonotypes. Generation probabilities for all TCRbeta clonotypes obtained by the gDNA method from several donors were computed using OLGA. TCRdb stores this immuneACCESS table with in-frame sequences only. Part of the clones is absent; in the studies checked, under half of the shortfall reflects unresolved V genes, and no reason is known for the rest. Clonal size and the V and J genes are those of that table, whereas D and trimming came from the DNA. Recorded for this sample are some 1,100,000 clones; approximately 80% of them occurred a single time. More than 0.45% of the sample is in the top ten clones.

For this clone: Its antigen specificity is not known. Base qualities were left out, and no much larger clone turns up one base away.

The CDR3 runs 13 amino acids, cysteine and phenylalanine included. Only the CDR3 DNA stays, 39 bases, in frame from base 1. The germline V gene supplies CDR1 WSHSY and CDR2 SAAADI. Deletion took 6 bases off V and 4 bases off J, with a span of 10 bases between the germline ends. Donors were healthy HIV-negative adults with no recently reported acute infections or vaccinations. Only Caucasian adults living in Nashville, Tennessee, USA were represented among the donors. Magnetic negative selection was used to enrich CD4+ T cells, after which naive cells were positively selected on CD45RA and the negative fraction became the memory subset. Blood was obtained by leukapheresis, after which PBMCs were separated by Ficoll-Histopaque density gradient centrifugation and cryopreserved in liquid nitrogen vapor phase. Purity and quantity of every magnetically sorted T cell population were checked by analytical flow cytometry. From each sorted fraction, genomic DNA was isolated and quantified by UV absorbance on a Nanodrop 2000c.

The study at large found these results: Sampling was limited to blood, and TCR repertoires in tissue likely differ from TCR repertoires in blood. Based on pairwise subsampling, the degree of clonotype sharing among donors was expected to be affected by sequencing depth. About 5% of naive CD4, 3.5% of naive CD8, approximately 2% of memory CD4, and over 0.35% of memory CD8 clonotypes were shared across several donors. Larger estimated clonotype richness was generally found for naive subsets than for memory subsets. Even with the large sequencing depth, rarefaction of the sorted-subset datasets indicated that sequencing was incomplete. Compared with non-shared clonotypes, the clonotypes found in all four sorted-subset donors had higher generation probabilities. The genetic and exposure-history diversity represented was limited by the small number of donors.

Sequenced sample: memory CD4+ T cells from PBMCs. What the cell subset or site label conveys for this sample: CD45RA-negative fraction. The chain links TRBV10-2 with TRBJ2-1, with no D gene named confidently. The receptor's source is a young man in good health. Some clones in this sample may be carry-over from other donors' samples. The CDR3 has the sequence CASRLDKYNEQFF. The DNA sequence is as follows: TGCGCCAGCAGACTCGACAAATACAATGAGCAGTTCTTC.